A selection of T cell receptor beta chains follows, all from one sample in a study of blood T cell repertoires in COVID-19. Only in-frame clones appear in the TCRdb table, and some are missing; sequencing was by immunoSEQ multiplex PCR. Seen here are fewer than 250,000 clones, around 84% observed once, and the top ten hold approximately 3%. The specimen sequenced was PBMCs or T cells enriched from blood (not recorded which). The receptors stem from a woman in her thirties who had recovered from COVID-19. Each CDR3 is given with its conserved first and last residue. The order of the fields is J gene, CDR3 length, clone size, V gene, D gene, CDR3 protein, CDR3 DNA. A D gene is named only where the DNA matches it firmly. Rows may omit the clone size; those that give it use once, few, many or a size class.

j_call: TRBJ2-1; cdr3_length: 15; clone_size: .; v_call: TRBV2; d_call: TRBD2; cdr3_aa: CASRPTSGTYNEQFF; cdr3_nt: TGTGCCAGCAGGCCGACTAGCGGGACCTACAATGAGCAGTTCTTC
j_call: TRBJ2-5; cdr3_length: 15; clone_size: .; v_call: TRBV5-1; d_call: TRBD2; cdr3_aa: CASSPPSGGAGTQYF; cdr3_nt: TGCGCCAGCAGCCCACCCAGCGGGGGGGCGGGGACCCAGTACTTC
j_call: TRBJ1-5; cdr3_length: 16; clone_size: .; v_call: TRBV7-3; d_call: .; cdr3_aa: CASSLDRGLILQPQHF; cdr3_nt: TGTGCCAGCAGCTTGGACCGGGGGTTAATACTTCAGCCCCAGCATTTT
j_call: TRBJ1-3; cdr3_length: 17; clone_size: .; v_call: TRBV5-1; d_call: .; cdr3_aa: CASSSAWGRDSGNTIYF; cdr3_nt: TGCGCCAGCAGCTCGGCTTGGGGCAGAGACTCTGGAAACACCATATATTTT
j_call: TRBJ2-7; cdr3_length: 13; clone_size: .; v_call: TRBV14; d_call: .; cdr3_aa: CASSPLGGPEQYF; cdr3_nt: TGTGCCAGCAGCCCCCTTGGCGGGCCCGAGCAGTACTTC
j_call: TRBJ1-4; cdr3_length: 14; clone_size: few; v_call: TRBV2; d_call: .; cdr3_aa: CATFIQGTNEKLFF; cdr3_nt: TGTGCCACCTTCATACAGGGAACTAATGAAAAACTGTTTTTT
j_call: TRBJ2-2; cdr3_length: 12; clone_size: .; v_call: TRBV29-1; d_call: .; cdr3_aa: CSVLPLTGELFF; cdr3_nt: TGCAGCGTCCTACCCCTCACCGGGGAGCTGTTTTTT
j_call: TRBJ1-2; cdr3_length: 12; clone_size: .; v_call: TRBV28; d_call: TRBD1; cdr3_aa: CASSRTGLRYTF; cdr3_nt: TGTGCCAGCAGCCGGACAGGTCTTCGCTACACCTTC
j_call: TRBJ1-2; cdr3_length: 13; clone_size: .; v_call: TRBV25-1; d_call: .; cdr3_aa: CASSDWQFYGYTF; cdr3_nt: TGTGCCAGCAGTGATTGGCAGTTCTATGGCTACACCTTC
j_call: TRBJ2-3; cdr3_length: 15; clone_size: .; v_call: TRBV19; d_call: TRBD2; cdr3_aa: CASSTTGLAGDTQYF; cdr3_nt: TGTGCCAGTAGTACGACGGGACTAGCGGGAGATACGCAGTATTTT
j_call: TRBJ2-1; cdr3_length: 16; clone_size: .; v_call: TRBV19; d_call: .; cdr3_aa: CASSIGGRGHYNEQFF; cdr3_nt: TGTGCCAGTAGTATAGGTGGCAGGGGTCACTACAATGAGCAGTTCTTC
j_call: TRBJ2-7; cdr3_length: 13; clone_size: .; v_call: TRBV12-3/TRBV12-4; d_call: .; cdr3_aa: CASSLDSTYEQYF; cdr3_nt: TGTGCCAGCAGTTTAGACAGTACCTACGAGCAGTACTTC
j_call: TRBJ2-1; cdr3_length: 13; clone_size: .; v_call: TRBV7-8; d_call: TRBD1; cdr3_aa: CASSQGAGNEQFF; cdr3_nt: TGTGCCAGCAGCCAGGGGGCGGGTAATGAGCAGTTCTTC
j_call: TRBJ2-3; cdr3_length: 11; clone_size: .; v_call: TRBV20-1; d_call: .; cdr3_aa: CSAYYRVTQYF; cdr3_nt: TGCAGTGCTTACTACAGGGTAACGCAGTATTTT
j_call: TRBJ1-4; cdr3_length: 15; clone_size: .; v_call: TRBV30; d_call: .; cdr3_aa: CAWIRRVRTNEKLFF; cdr3_nt: TGTGCCTGGATACGCCGGGTTCGGACTAATGAAAAACTGTTTTTT
j_call: TRBJ1-3; cdr3_length: 19; clone_size: .; v_call: TRBV14; d_call: .; cdr3_aa: CASSPTIGTRSFSGNTIYF; cdr3_nt: TGTGCCAGCAGCCCCACAATCGGGACAAGGAGTTTCTCTGGAAACACCATATATTTT
j_call: TRBJ1-2; cdr3_length: 12; clone_size: .; v_call: TRBV6-5; d_call: TRBD1; cdr3_aa: CASRWDRDPYTF; cdr3_nt: TGTGCCAGCAGGTGGGACAGGGACCCCTACACCTTC
j_call: TRBJ1-4; cdr3_length: 15; clone_size: .; v_call: TRBV24-1; d_call: TRBD1; cdr3_aa: CATSDPGTGSNQLFF; cdr3_nt: TGTGCCACCAGTGATCCCGGGACAGGGTCTAATCAGTTGTTTTTT
j_call: TRBJ1-5; cdr3_length: 12; clone_size: .; v_call: TRBV2; d_call: .; cdr3_aa: CASSGPDQPQHF; cdr3_nt: TGTGCCAGCAGTGGCCCGGATCAGCCCCAGCATTTT
j_call: TRBJ2-7; cdr3_length: 15; clone_size: .; v_call: TRBV7-3; d_call: .; cdr3_aa: CASSLNPGQPYEQYF; cdr3_nt: TGTGCCAGCAGCTTAAACCCCGGACAGCCCTACGAGCAGTACTTC
j_call: TRBJ2-7; cdr3_length: 13; clone_size: .; v_call: TRBV29-1; d_call: .; cdr3_aa: CSVETGATYEQYF; cdr3_nt: TGCAGCGTTGAAACAGGTGCAACCTACGAGCAGTACTTC
j_call: TRBJ2-2; cdr3_length: 16; clone_size: once; v_call: TRBV9; d_call: .; cdr3_aa: CASSGQGGSNTGELFF; cdr3_nt: TGTGCCAGCAGCGGCCAAGGAGGCTCGAACACCGGGGAGCTGTTTTTT
j_call: TRBJ2-1; cdr3_length: 16; clone_size: .; v_call: TRBV6-5; d_call: TRBD1; cdr3_aa: CAGSYSGQGETNEQFF; cdr3_nt: TGTGCCGGCAGTTACTCGGGACAGGGGGAGACCAATGAGCAGTTCTTC
j_call: TRBJ1-2; cdr3_length: 14; clone_size: .; v_call: TRBV11-2; d_call: TRBD1; cdr3_aa: CASRHRGQTYGYTF; cdr3_nt: TGTGCCAGCAGGCATCGGGGACAGACATATGGCTACACCTTC
j_call: TRBJ2-5; cdr3_length: 17; clone_size: once; v_call: TRBV11-2; d_call: .; cdr3_aa: CASSLGGVTNPQETQYF; cdr3_nt: TGTGCCAGCAGCTTAGGGGGAGTCACTAACCCCCAAGAGACCCAGTACTTC
j_call: TRBJ1-3; cdr3_length: 17; clone_size: .; v_call: TRBV9; d_call: .; cdr3_aa: CASSVQGQGGSGNTIYF; cdr3_nt: TGTGCCAGCAGCGTACAAGGGCAGGGAGGGTCCGGAAACACCATATATTTT
j_call: TRBJ1-5; cdr3_length: 18; clone_size: .; v_call: TRBV7-9; d_call: .; cdr3_aa: CASSPLGGSVPSNQPQHF; cdr3_nt: TGTGCCAGCAGCCCCTTGGGGGGAAGCGTACCTAGCAATCAGCCCCAGCATTTT
j_call: TRBJ1-1; cdr3_length: 12; clone_size: once; v_call: TRBV12-3/TRBV12-4; d_call: .; cdr3_aa: CASSLGGLQAFF; cdr3_nt: TGTGCCAGCAGCCTTGGGGGGTTGCAAGCTTTCTTT
j_call: TRBJ2-7; cdr3_length: 14; clone_size: .; v_call: TRBV7-2; d_call: .; cdr3_aa: CASSLGGQSYEQYF; cdr3_nt: TGTGCCAGCAGCTTAGGAGGACAATCCTACGAGCAGTACTTC
j_call: TRBJ1-3; cdr3_length: 15; clone_size: .; v_call: TRBV7-8; d_call: .; cdr3_aa: CASSTGGASGNTIYF; cdr3_nt: TGTGCCAGCAGCACCGGCGGGGCGTCAGGAAACACCATATATTTT
j_call: TRBJ2-1; cdr3_length: 15; clone_size: .; v_call: TRBV28; d_call: TRBD2; cdr3_aa: CASLPPLAGGLEQFF; cdr3_nt: TGTGCCAGCCTCCCCCCCCTAGCGGGGGGGTTAGAGCAGTTCTTC
j_call: TRBJ1-1; cdr3_length: 15; clone_size: .; v_call: TRBV6-1; d_call: TRBD1; cdr3_aa: CASSDSGGMNTEAFF; cdr3_nt: TGTGCCAGCAGTGATTCAGGGGGCATGAACACTGAAGCTTTCTTT
j_call: TRBJ1-2; cdr3_length: 18; clone_size: .; v_call: TRBV23-1; d_call: TRBD1; cdr3_aa: CASSQPLRDRAINYGYTF; cdr3_nt: TGCGCCAGCAGTCAACCCCTCCGGGACAGGGCCATTAACTATGGCTACACCTTC
j_call: TRBJ2-1; cdr3_length: 15; clone_size: .; v_call: TRBV9; d_call: .; cdr3_aa: CASSVDGSDYNEQFF; cdr3_nt: TGTGCCAGCAGCGTAGACGGGAGCGACTACAATGAGCAGTTCTTC
j_call: TRBJ1-5; cdr3_length: 15; clone_size: .; v_call: TRBV3-1/TRBV3-2; d_call: .; cdr3_aa: CASSLSKTVRQPQHF; cdr3_nt: TGTGCCAGCAGTCTCAGTAAGACGGTGAGGCAGCCCCAGCATTTT
j_call: TRBJ2-7; cdr3_length: 15; clone_size: .; v_call: TRBV6-2/TRBV6-3; d_call: TRBD1; cdr3_aa: CASSLQGQYSYEQYF; cdr3_nt: TGTGCCAGCAGCCTCCAGGGACAGTACTCCTACGAGCAGTACTTC
j_call: TRBJ1-1; cdr3_length: 13; clone_size: .; v_call: TRBV9; d_call: .; cdr3_aa: CASSVRGGTEAFF; cdr3_nt: TGTGCCAGCAGCGTACGGGGGGGCACTGAAGCTTTCTTT
j_call: TRBJ1-1; cdr3_length: 15; clone_size: once; v_call: TRBV10-2; d_call: TRBD1; cdr3_aa: CASSEWTGKNTEAFF; cdr3_nt: TGCGCCAGCTCGGAATGGACAGGGAAGAACACTGAAGCTTTCTTT
j_call: TRBJ1-5; cdr3_length: 14; clone_size: .; v_call: TRBV2; d_call: .; cdr3_aa: CASSEGQDNQPQHF; cdr3_nt: TGTGCCAGCAGTGAAGGGCAGGACAATCAGCCCCAGCATTTT
j_call: TRBJ2-4; cdr3_length: 18; clone_size: .; v_call: TRBV9; d_call: TRBD2; cdr3_aa: CASSVGSGRALSKNIQYF; cdr3_nt: TGTGCCAGCAGCGTAGGTAGCGGGAGGGCTTTGTCCAAAAACATTCAGTACTTC
j_call: TRBJ2-3; cdr3_length: 15; clone_size: .; v_call: TRBV5-1; d_call: TRBD1; cdr3_aa: CASSVYRGMTDTQYF; cdr3_nt: TGCGCCAGCAGCGTATACAGGGGGATGACAGATACGCAGTATTTT
j_call: TRBJ1-6; cdr3_length: 14; clone_size: .; v_call: TRBV27; d_call: .; cdr3_aa: CASSLPGWGSPLHF; cdr3_nt: TGTGCCAGCAGTTTACCAGGGTGGGGTTCACCCCTCCACTTT
j_call: TRBJ2-1; cdr3_length: 18; clone_size: .; v_call: TRBV11-2; d_call: TRBD2; cdr3_aa: CASSLVPRLAGGYNEQFF; cdr3_nt: TGTGCCAGCAGCTTAGTCCCCCGACTAGCGGGAGGTTACAATGAGCAGTTCTTC
j_call: TRBJ1-1; cdr3_length: 15; clone_size: .; v_call: TRBV7-2; d_call: TRBD1; cdr3_aa: CASSYLQGANTEAFF; cdr3_nt: TGTGCCAGCAGCTACCTACAGGGGGCGAACACTGAAGCTTTCTTT
j_call: TRBJ1-5; cdr3_length: 15; clone_size: .; v_call: TRBV11-2; d_call: TRBD1; cdr3_aa: CASSQDRGGNQPQHF; cdr3_nt: TGTGCCAGCAGCCAGGACAGGGGTGGCAATCAGCCCCAGCATTTT
j_call: TRBJ1-4; cdr3_length: 12; clone_size: many; v_call: TRBV2; d_call: .; cdr3_aa: CASRRRNEKLFF; cdr3_nt: TGTGCCAGCAGGCGCCGTAATGAAAAACTGTTTTTT
j_call: TRBJ1-4; cdr3_length: 15; clone_size: .; v_call: TRBV5-1; d_call: TRBD1; cdr3_aa: CASSLTGQGNEKLFF; cdr3_nt: TGCGCCAGCAGCCTGACCGGACAGGGTAATGAAAAACTGTTTTTT
j_call: TRBJ2-7; cdr3_length: 17; clone_size: few; v_call: TRBV4-1; d_call: .; cdr3_aa: CASTVEVSVAFSGEQYF; cdr3_nt: TGCGCCAGCACCGTTGAGGTCTCGGTGGCCTTCTCTGGGGAGCAGTACTTC
j_call: TRBJ2-3; cdr3_length: 16; clone_size: .; v_call: TRBV6-1; d_call: .; cdr3_aa: CASSEVAALYTDTQYF; cdr3_nt: TGTGCCAGCAGTGAAGTGGCGGCTTTGTACACAGATACGCAGTATTTT
j_call: TRBJ1-1; cdr3_length: 14; clone_size: .; v_call: TRBV10-3; d_call: .; cdr3_aa: CAIRYREMNTEAFF; cdr3_nt: TGTGCCATCAGGTACAGGGAGATGAACACTGAAGCTTTCTTT
j_call: TRBJ2-1; cdr3_length: 17; clone_size: .; v_call: TRBV19; d_call: TRBD1; cdr3_aa: CASSPFGTGGFVNEQFF; cdr3_nt: TGTGCCAGTAGTCCTTTTGGGACAGGGGGGTTCGTCAATGAGCAGTTCTTC
j_call: TRBJ1-1; cdr3_length: 14; clone_size: .; v_call: TRBV30; d_call: .; cdr3_aa: CAWASTGMNTEAFF; cdr3_nt: TGTGCCTGGGCCAGCACAGGGATGAACACTGAAGCTTTCTTT
j_call: TRBJ2-3; cdr3_length: 17; clone_size: .; v_call: TRBV4-1; d_call: TRBD2; cdr3_aa: CASSQDGGDSGADTQYF; cdr3_nt: TGCGCCAGCAGCCAAGATGGGGGAGATAGCGGGGCGGATACGCAGTATTTT
j_call: TRBJ1-2; cdr3_length: 13; clone_size: .; v_call: TRBV3-1/TRBV3-2; d_call: .; cdr3_aa: CASSQAHLGGYTF; cdr3_nt: TGTGCCAGCAGCCAAGCTCACCTAGGCGGCTACACCTTC
j_call: TRBJ1-5; cdr3_length: 14; clone_size: once; v_call: TRBV19; d_call: TRBD1; cdr3_aa: CAIATGQGNQPQHF; cdr3_nt: TGTGCCATTGCGACAGGGCAAGGTAATCAGCCCCAGCATTTT
j_call: TRBJ1-5; cdr3_length: 15; clone_size: .; v_call: TRBV18; d_call: TRBD1; cdr3_aa: CASSPMTGRSQPQHF; cdr3_nt: TGTGCCAGCTCACCCATGACAGGGCGATCCCAGCCCCAGCATTTT